This TCR beta chain was documented in a study of blood T cell repertoires in COVID-19. Study-level background: Acute and convalescent COVID-19 samples came from the United States, Italy and Spain. Sources were T cells, B-cell-depleted T cells, or PBMCs; the material itself was cDNA or gDNA.

Per the original data handling: Estimates of nucleated cell counts were drawn from the amplification of reference gene primers. The method was immunoSEQ multiplex PCR; TCRdb's version includes in-frame clones alone and lacks a portion of them. For V, J and clone size, that table is used; D and trimming come from the DNA. The table lists roughly 31,000 clones, roughly nine tenths of them singletons, with roughly 24% in the top ten. V lost 7 bases and J lost 5, with 11 bases in between. CDR3 length: 13 residues. CDR1 and CDR2 (germline): SNHLY, FYNNEI. This receptor was obtained from a human donor with active COVID-19. The donor label of this sample is uncertain. The chain joins TRBV2 to TRBJ2-2; perhaps TRBD2 as D (6 bases). The sample comprised peripheral blood. The chain's CDR3 is CASNLGTTGELFF. The CDR3 nucleotides read TGTGCCAGCAACCTAGGGACTACCGGGGAGCTGTTTTTT.